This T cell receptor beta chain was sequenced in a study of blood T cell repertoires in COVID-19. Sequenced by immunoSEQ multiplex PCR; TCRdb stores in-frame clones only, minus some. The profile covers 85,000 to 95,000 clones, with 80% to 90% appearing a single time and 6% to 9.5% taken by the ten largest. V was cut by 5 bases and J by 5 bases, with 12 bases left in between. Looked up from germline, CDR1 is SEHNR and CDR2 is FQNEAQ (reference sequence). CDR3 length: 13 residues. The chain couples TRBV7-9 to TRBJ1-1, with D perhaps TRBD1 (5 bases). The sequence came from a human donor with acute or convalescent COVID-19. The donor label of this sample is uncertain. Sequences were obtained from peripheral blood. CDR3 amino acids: CASSPRGETEAFF. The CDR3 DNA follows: TGTGCCAGCAGCCCACGGGGGGAGACTGAAGCTTTCTTT.